The entry that follows covers one TCR beta chain sequence. Per the authors' pipeline: Reference gene primer amplification gave nucleated cell count estimates. Measured with immunoSEQ multiplex PCR; TCRdb has only the in-frame clones, and not every one. V and J calls and clone size follow that table, whereas D and trimming were derived from the DNA. The sample carries more than 80,000 clones, about 77% recorded once. The data are from a study of blood T cell repertoires in COVID-19. Study at large: COVID-19 samples, acute and convalescent, were from the United States, Italy and Spain. In each case, the material was cDNA or gDNA derived from T cells, B-cell-depleted T cells, or PBMCs.

Germline CDR1 is LNHDA and CDR2 is SQIVND (reference sequence). With V trimmed by 5 bases and J by 4 bases, 7 bases remained unmatched. CDR3 length equals 15 residues. The sequenced sample consisted of peripheral blood. This receptor was obtained from a human donor in a cohort sampled during active COVID-19. This chain uses TRBV19 with TRBJ2-1; 8 nucleotides match TRBD2. The CDR3 loop reads CASSLRTSPYNEQFF. In DNA, the CDR3 is TGTGCCAGTAGTCTCCGGACTAGCCCATACAATGAGCAGTTCTTC. The complete variable domain, with remaining parts taken from reference TRBV19 and TRBJ2-1, reads DGGITQSPKYLFRKEGQNVTLSCEQNLNHDAMYWYRQDPGQGLRLIYYSQIVNDFQKGDIAEGYSVSREKKESFPLTVTSAQKNPTAFYLCASSLRTSPYNEQFFGPGTRLTVL.